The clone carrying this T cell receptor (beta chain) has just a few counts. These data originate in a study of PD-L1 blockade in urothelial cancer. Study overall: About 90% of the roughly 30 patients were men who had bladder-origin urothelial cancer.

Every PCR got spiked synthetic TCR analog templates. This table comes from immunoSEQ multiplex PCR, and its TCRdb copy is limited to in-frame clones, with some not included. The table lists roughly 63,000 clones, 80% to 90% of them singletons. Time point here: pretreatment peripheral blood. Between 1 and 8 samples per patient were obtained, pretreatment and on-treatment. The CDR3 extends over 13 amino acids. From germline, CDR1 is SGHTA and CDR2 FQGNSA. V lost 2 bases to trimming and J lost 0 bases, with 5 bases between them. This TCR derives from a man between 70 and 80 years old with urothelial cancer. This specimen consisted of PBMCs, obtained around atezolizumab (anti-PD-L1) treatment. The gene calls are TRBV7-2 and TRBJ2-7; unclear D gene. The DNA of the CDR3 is TGTGCCAGCAGCTTAAGCTTCTCCTACGAGCAGTACTTC. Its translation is CASSLSFSYEQYF.